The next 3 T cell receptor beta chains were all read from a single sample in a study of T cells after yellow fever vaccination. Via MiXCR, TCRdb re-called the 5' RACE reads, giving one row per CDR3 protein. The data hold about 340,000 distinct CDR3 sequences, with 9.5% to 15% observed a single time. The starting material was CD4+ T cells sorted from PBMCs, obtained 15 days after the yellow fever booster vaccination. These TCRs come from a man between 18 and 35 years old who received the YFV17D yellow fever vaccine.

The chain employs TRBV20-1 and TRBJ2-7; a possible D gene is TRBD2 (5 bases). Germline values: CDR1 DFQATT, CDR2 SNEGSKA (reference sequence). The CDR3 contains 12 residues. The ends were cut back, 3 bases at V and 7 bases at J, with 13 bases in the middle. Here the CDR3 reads CSARPGVEEQYV. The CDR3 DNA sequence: TGCAGTGCTAGGCCCGGGGTGGAGGAGCAGTACGTC.

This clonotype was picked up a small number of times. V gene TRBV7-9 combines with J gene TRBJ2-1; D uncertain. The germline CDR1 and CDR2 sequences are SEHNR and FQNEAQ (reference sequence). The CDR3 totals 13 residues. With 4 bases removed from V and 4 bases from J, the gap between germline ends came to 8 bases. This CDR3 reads CASSWAGYNEQFF. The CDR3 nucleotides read TGTGCCAGCAGCTGGGCCGGTTACAATGAGCAGTTCTTC.

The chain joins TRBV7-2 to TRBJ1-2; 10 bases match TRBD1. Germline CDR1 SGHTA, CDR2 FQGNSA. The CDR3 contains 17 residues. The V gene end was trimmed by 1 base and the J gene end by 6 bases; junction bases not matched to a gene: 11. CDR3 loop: CASSLGGQGLKKHGYTF. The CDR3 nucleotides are TGTGCCAGCAGCTTAGGGGGACAGGGGTTAAAGAAGCATGGCTACACCTTC.